This record covers a single T cell receptor (beta chain). This clone was seen only a few times. What this receptor recognizes is not known. It has no much larger one-base neighbor in the sample; base qualities were not kept. This specimen belongs to a study of T cells in localized non-small cell lung cancer (dated by TCRdb to about 2020). For the study in its entirety: Comparing tumors with uninvolved tumor-adjacent lungs, the study looked at the T cell repertoires of approximately 240 patients with early-stage NSCLC. The cohort was made up of around 220 treatment-naive NSCLC patients whose localized lung tumors had been resected. A mean age of 66.3 years was recorded for the NSCLC patients, of whom under 150 were male and about a hundred were female. The investigation overall reported the following: Because multi-region tumor sequencing was not performed, intratumor heterogeneity could not be ruled out. A median of approximately 55 of the top 100 tumor clones were detected in paired uninvolved adjacent lung, and approximately 28 of these tumor clones were also found among the top 100 clones of the paired uninvolved adjacent lung. The highest T cell clonality was observed in uninvolved tumor-adjacent lung, where clonality exceeded that of tumor, suggesting that antigenic responses were more focused in uninvolved tumor-adjacent lung. Longer overall survival was associated with higher T cell density in blood, whereas shorter survival was associated with higher clonality in adjacent lung. Because the study design was exploratory, TCR variables were selected using unadjusted p-values without false-discovery rate correction.

TCR beta CDR3 regions were sequenced from DNA using the immunoSEQ Assay. Processing in the source paper ran as follows. T cell density was computed as TCR beta template counts normalized to usable DNA estimated by amplifying housekeeping genes. Richness was estimated using the preseqR package, with extrapolation to 400,000 templates for PBMC samples and to 120,000 templates for tissue samples. Clonality was calculated as one minus Pielou's evenness. Differential abundance testing on productive amino-acid clonotypes, with a minimum total count of 5 and an alpha of 0.1, was used to identify tissue-enriched TCRs. The Jaccard Index and the Morisita Overlap Index were used to measure repertoire overlap between compartments. GLIPH grouped TCR beta CDR3s together with public tetramer-defined viral CDR3s, and a viral motif had to include at least three viral sequences and also show V-gene enrichment. In TCRdb, the immuneACCESS table is reduced to in-frame sequences with V and J assigned. These tables do not hold every clone; where another copy was compared, an unresolved V gene accounts for under half, and the others remain unexplained. D and trimming were read from the DNA, whereas the V and J calls and clone size are those reported in that table. The table for this sample lists some 2,700 clones; around a quarter of them were counted only once. Under 6.5% of the sample rests with the top ten.

At diagnosis, tumor, uninvolved tumor-adjacent lung and peripheral blood were collected and then preserved as a mix of FFPE and fresh-frozen material. There are 15 amino acids in the CDR3, from cysteine to phenylalanine inclusive. The DNA shown is the 45-base CDR3, in frame from base 1. CDR1 and CDR2 are drawn from the germline V gene: MNHGY, SAAAGT. V is cut by 5 bases and J by 5 bases, and the space between the germline ends is 18 bases. The material was lung tumor tissue, obtained before any cancer treatment. This sequence originates from an older female donor with stage I lung adenocarcinoma. The chain uses TRBV6-8 and TRBJ1-2; no D gene call is confident. The sequenced DNA: TGTGCCAGCAGTGACACACCCCAGGCGCTATATGGCTACACCTTC. It translates as CASSDTPQALYGYTF.